Listed here are 20 T cell receptor beta chains from one sample, sequenced in a study of T cell responses to AZD1222 COVID-19 vaccine. Libraries were prepared by immunoSEQ multiplex PCR; TCRdb keeps only in-frame clonotypes and omits some of them. This sample has 110,000 to 150,000 clones; 70% to 90% occur once, and the top ten carry roughly 7.3%. The material sequenced was peripheral blood, taken on day 0 of AZD1222 vaccination. The receptors here all came from an adult in good health.

V gene TRBV10-3 combines with J gene TRBJ1-5; D possibly corresponds to TRBD1 (6 bases). V was clipped by 3 bases and J by 1 base, with 10 bases between them. Germline loops: CDR1 ENHRY, CDR2 SYGVKD. This CDR3 has 15 residues. CDR3 protein: CAISDAGQSNQPQHF. The CDR3 coding sequence is TGTGCCATCAGTGATGCCGGACAGAGCAATCAGCCCCAGCATTTT.

The chain uses TRBV2 and TRBJ1-2; TRBD1 aligns across 8 bases. The germline V gene has CDR1 SNHLY and CDR2 FYNNEI. V was clipped by 5 bases and J by 7 bases; unmatched bases: 12. The CDR3 loop spans 15 amino acids. The CDR3 is CASSSDREAIFGYTF. The CDR3, as DNA: TGTGCCAGCAGTTCGGACAGGGAGGCGATTTTTGGCTACACCTTC.

Concerning this clone: The junction shows a germline mismatch at one end, possibly a read error. V gene TRBV7-7 combines with J gene TRBJ2-5; the match to TRBD1 covers 7 bases. This CDR3 spans 15 amino acids. Germline V lookup: CDR1 SSHAT, CDR2 FNYEAQ (reference sequence). In DNA form, the CDR3 reads TGTGCTAGCAGTCAAATAACAGGGGACCAAGAGACCCAGTACTTC. As protein: CASSQITGDQETQYF.

The chain has TRBV11-2 and TRBJ2-1; tentatively, D is TRBD2 (5 bases). V lost 0 bases and J 3 bases, leaving 9 bases between the germline ends. Germline CDR1 reads SGHAT; CDR2 reads FQNNGV. The CDR3 consists of 15 residues. The CDR3 region has the DNA TGTGCCAGCAGCTTAGAGTCTAGCAGCTACAATGAGCAGTTCTTC. Amino acid sequence: CASSLESSSYNEQFF.

The chain combines TRBV30 with TRBJ1-1; D is uncertain. The CDR3 has 11 residues. Trimming removed 6 bases at V and 1 base at J, with 6 bases between. Germline CDR1 is GTSNPN and CDR2 is SVGIG (reference sequence). CDR3 protein: CACIRNTEAFF. The CDR3 DNA reads as TGTGCCTGCATTAGGAACACTGAAGCTTTCTTT.

V is TRBV6-5 and J is TRBJ1-2; the D gene is possibly TRBD1 (6 bases). Germline-derived CDR1 and CDR2 are MNHEY and SVGAGI. The germline V and J ends were trimmed by 8 bases and 7 bases, with 11 bases remaining between them. This CDR3 has 11 residues. CDR3 residues: CASGTNPGYTF. DNA of the CDR3: TGTGCCAGCGGGACAAATCCTGGCTACACCTTC.

The chain recombines TRBV2 with TRBJ1-4, with D perhaps matching TRBD1 (6 bases). Trimming removed 8 bases from V and 4 bases from J, with 11 bases in between. CDR1 and CDR2 from the germline V gene are SNHLY and FYNNEI. CDR3 length equals 13 residues. CDR3 sequence: CASRGLDNEKLFF. The CDR3 nucleotides are TGTGCCAGCCGGGGGCTGGATAATGAAAAACTGTTTTTT.

The chain links TRBV12-5 to TRBJ2-1; no definite D call. CDR1 and CDR2 from the germline V gene are LGHNT and FRNRAP. The CDR3 length is 14 residues. Trimming cost V 2 bases and J 4 bases, with 9 bases left between them. This chain's CDR3 is CASGLMDRYNEQFF. CDR3 DNA sequence: TGTGCTAGTGGTTTGATGGATAGATACAATGAGCAGTTCTTC.

The sample holds a few counts of this clone. This chain connects TRBV28 to TRBJ2-4; D not certain. Germline V CDR1 and CDR2: MDHEN, SYDVKM. This CDR3 comprises 12 residues. Trimming removed 5 bases from V and 8 bases from J, with 10 bases in between. CDR3 protein: CASSLTGDIQYF. The CDR3 nucleotides are TGTGCCAGCAGTCTAACTGGAGACATTCAGTACTTC.

This clone was observed once. The chain carries TRBV6-5 and TRBJ2-7; D is perhaps TRBD1 (5 bases). V shed 4 bases and J shed 6 bases, with 7 bases lying between them. CDR1 and CDR2 from the germline V gene are MNHEY and SVGAGI. This CDR3 is 11 amino acids long. CDR3 in amino acids: CASSSGIEQYF. The DNA for the CDR3 is TGTGCCAGCAGTTCAGGGATCGAGCAGTACTTC.

This clone was seen only once. This chain uses TRBV7-9 with TRBJ1-2; no definite D call. V lost 2 bases, J lost 2 bases, and 18 bases lay in between. Germline V gene lookup returns CDR1 SEHNR and CDR2 FQNEAQ (reference sequence). This CDR3 is 17 amino acids long. In DNA form, the CDR3 reads TGTGCCAGCAGCTTACCAGGAGAAACCCACCCAAACTATGGCTACACCTTC. This codes for CASSLPGETHPNYGYTF.

V is TRBV7-9 and J is TRBJ1-2; D not resolved. Trimming took 7 bases from V and 4 from J, leaving 22 bases between them. The CDR3 spans 16 residues. Germline V gene sequence: CDR1 SEHNR, CDR2 FQNEAQ (reference sequence). CDR3 sequence: CASTAGAGMFRYGYTF. The CDR3 region has the DNA TGTGCCAGCACCGCCGGAGCGGGCATGTTCCGCTATGGCTACACCTTC.

V gene TRBV12-3 or TRBV12-4 combines with J gene TRBJ1-1; perhaps TRBD1 as D (5 bases). The CDR3 extends over 12 amino acids. Trimming removed 6 bases at V and 10 bases at J, with 15 bases between. CDR3 DNA: TGTGCCAGCAGCCCCCGAGTGGGGGGAGCTTTCTTT. It is translated as CASSPRVGGAFF.

V is TRBV19 and J is TRBJ1-4, with D unresolved. Germline CDR1 and CDR2: LNHDA and SQIVND (reference sequence). The CDR3 is made up of 15 amino acids. Trimming removed 8 bases at V and 3 bases at J, with 16 bases between. CDR3 amino acids: CASRASGLANEKLFF. The CDR3 DNA sequence: TGTGCCAGTCGTGCTTCGGGGTTGGCTAATGAAAAACTGTTTTTT.

V gene TRBV6-5 combines with J gene TRBJ1-2; maybe TRBD1 (6 bases). The V end was cut by 5 bases, the J end by 4 bases, with 14 bases between. The CDR3 extends over 14 amino acids. In germline, CDR1 is MNHEY, CDR2 SVGAGI. As DNA, the CDR3 is TGTGCCAGCAGTCCAGGGGCCTGGGGCTATGGCTACACCTTC. It codes for CASSPGAWGYGYTF.

The genes are TRBV27 and TRBJ1-2; D perhaps matches TRBD1 (6 bases). Germline lookup yields CDR1 MNHEY and CDR2 SMNVEV (reference sequence). Deletions cut 5 bases from V and 4 bases from J, with 11 bases between. The CDR3 is 13 amino acids. CDR3 bases: TGTGCCAGCAGTCAACAGGGAATCTATGGCTACACCTTC. Protein product: CASSQQGIYGYTF.

Points on this clone: The same CDR3 arises from other DNA sequences in this sample as well. This chain uses TRBV7-6 with TRBJ2-1, with 9 positions matching TRBD2. Germline trimming cut 7 bases from V and 7 bases from J; bases unmatched to any gene: 11. Germline CDR1 is SGHVS and CDR2 is FNYEAQ. The CDR3 extends over 15 amino acids. This CDR3 reads CASTYGGSGSNEQFF. CDR3 DNA: TGTGCCAGCACCTACGGGGGTAGCGGGAGTAATGAGCAGTTCTTC.

This sequence joins TRBV11-2 and TRBJ2-7, with 11 positions matching TRBD2. The CDR3 runs 14 residues. In germline, CDR1 is SGHAT, CDR2 FQNNGV. V lost 6 bases and J lost 1; bases outside the gene matches: 2. CDR3 bases: TGTGCCAGCAGGAGGACTAGCGGGTCCTACGAGCAGTACTTC. This translates into CASRRTSGSYEQYF.

Comment on this clone: Relative to the germline gene, one junction end is altered; a read error may explain this. The chain recombines TRBV15 with TRBJ2-6; D is unclear. This CDR3 comprises 12 residues. CDR1 is LNHNV and CDR2 is YYDKDF in the germline V gene (reference sequence). The CDR3, as DNA: TGTGCCACCAGCAGAGGGGGCAACGTCCTGACTTTC. Protein product: CATSRGGNVLTF.

V is TRBV27 and J is TRBJ2-2, with D unresolved. This CDR3 is built from 17 residues. The V and J ends lost 3 bases and 3 bases respectively, with 17 bases between them. Germline V gene data show CDR1 as MNHEY and CDR2 as SMNVEV (reference sequence). The CDR3 here is CASSFSGKTYDTGELFF. The CDR3 nucleotides are TGTGCCAGCAGTTTCTCCGGTAAGACGTACGACACCGGGGAGCTGTTTTTT.